The 2 T cell receptor beta chains listed next were all sequenced from one sample in a study of PD-1 blockade in classical Hodgkin lymphoma. The assay was immunoSEQ multiplex PCR, and TCRdb's table has in-frame clones only and misses some. Of under 20,000 clones in the sample, about 80% were seen once. Time point indicated: cycle 4 day 1 (C4D1), after more than five weeks of nivolumab. Brentuximab vedotin exposure varied, and every patient relapsed after autologous stem cell transplantation. The sequences come from peripheral blood mononuclear cells (PBMCs), collected before the fourth cycle of nivolumab. Receptors were obtained from a human donor with classical Hodgkin lymphoma.

This chain joins TRBV29-1 and TRBJ1-1; 8 bases are a match to TRBD1. The germline gives CDR1 SQVTM, CDR2 ANQGSEA. The CDR3 is made up of 14 amino acids. The junction had 7 bases not matched to a gene; V was cut back by 7 bases and J by 0 bases. The CDR3 DNA follows: TGCAGCGCCCCAGGGGGCTTTATGAACACTGAAGCTTTCTTT. It translates to CSAPGGFMNTEAFF.

In DNA, the CDR3 is TGTGCCAGCAGCTTTAGGGAAGGCACTGGGGCCAACGTCCTGACTTTC. It translates to CASSFREGTGANVLTF. J is TRBJ2-6 and V is TRBV7-9; D is undetermined. V dropped 3 bases and J dropped 2 bases, with 11 bases sitting between them. The length of the CDR3 is 16 residues. Germline V gene lookup returns CDR1 SEHNR and CDR2 FQNEAQ (reference sequence).